This entry concerns a single T cell receptor beta chain. Repertoires were generated with immunoSEQ multiplex PCR, while TCRdb's copy carries only in-frame clones and drops some. The table has over 250,000 clones, roughly nine tenths seen once. Between the trimmed V and J ends, which lost 3 bases and 5 bases, there was a span of 11 bases. This CDR3 region has 13 residues. Germline assignment: CDR1 SGHDT and CDR2 YYEEEE. This record belongs to a study of blood T cell repertoires in COVID-19. Background on the study: The samples span acute and convalescent COVID-19 from the United States, Italy and Spain. The cDNA or gDNA used as material had been derived from T cells, B-cell-depleted T cells, or PBMCs.

The receptor's source is a man aged 45-65 years with acute or convalescent COVID-19. The chain joins TRBV5-6 to TRBJ2-5; D is undetermined. The specimen sequenced was peripheral blood. DNA for the CDR3: TGTGCCAGCAGCTCCGACTCCACGGAGACCCAGTACTTC. Translation: CASSSDSTETQYF.